Given below is one T cell receptor (beta chain) in context. Its antigen is as yet unknown. Use of 60 Vbeta and 13 Jbeta primers characterized the PCR. As processed by the authors: Tens of millions of unique TCR beta chains, roughly 11 million shared, were counted in a later analysis. Assay used: immunoSEQ multiplex PCR; TCRdb lists only in-frame clones, some missing. That table is the source of V, J and clone size, and D and trimming were worked out from the DNA. The table shows roughly 140,000 clones, with roughly 75% occurring only once. The ends lost 4 bases at V and 5 bases at J; junction bases unmatched: 6. The germline V gene has CDR1 LGHNA and CDR2 YSLEER. This CDR3 is 15 amino acids long. These data are taken from a study of cytomegalovirus exposure and HLA in healthy donors. Study-wide background: About 79 million unique TCRs from HLA-typed donors were held in an early data release.

Findings and caveats of the study: As a later analysis revealed, the rate of TCR association differed by HLA locus, with DRB1 most and HLA-C fewest. Later analysis suggested most CMV-associated TCR beta chains were HLA-restricted.

The sequence derives from a man in his forties or fifties in good health and CMV-seropositive. The source material was PBMCs. This chain joins TRBV4-3 and TRBJ2-2; 8 positions agree with TRBD1. In DNA form, the CDR3 reads TGCGCCAGCAGCCGAGATTACAGGGGGACCGGGGAGCTGTTTTTT. This translates into CASSRDYRGTGELFF.